This entry is about one T cell receptor beta chain. What it recognizes is unknown. The CDR3 is 15 residues long. V was shortened by 2 bases and J by 2 bases, with 15 bases between the two germline ends. Germline V gives CDR1 SQVTM, CDR2 ANQGSEA. The data were taken from a study of response to subunit inactivated influenza vaccine. Study-level results: It was the authors' suggestion that each seasonal influenza vaccination recruits few new T cells.

TCRdb reanalysed the RT-PCR reads using MiXCR and keeps one entry per CDR3 protein. In the table there are roughly 650,000 distinct CDR3 sequences, roughly 14% of which are singletons. The V and J genes are TRBV29-1 and TRBJ2-5, with D unclear. The sample consisted of PBMCs from blood, taken less than 13 days after vaccination. The receptor comes from a man aged 50-59 years who received an inactivated influenza vaccine. In DNA form, the CDR3 reads TGCAGCGTTGAATATTCGGACGTACCTCAAGAGACCCAGTACTTC. It encodes CSVEYSDVPQETQYF.